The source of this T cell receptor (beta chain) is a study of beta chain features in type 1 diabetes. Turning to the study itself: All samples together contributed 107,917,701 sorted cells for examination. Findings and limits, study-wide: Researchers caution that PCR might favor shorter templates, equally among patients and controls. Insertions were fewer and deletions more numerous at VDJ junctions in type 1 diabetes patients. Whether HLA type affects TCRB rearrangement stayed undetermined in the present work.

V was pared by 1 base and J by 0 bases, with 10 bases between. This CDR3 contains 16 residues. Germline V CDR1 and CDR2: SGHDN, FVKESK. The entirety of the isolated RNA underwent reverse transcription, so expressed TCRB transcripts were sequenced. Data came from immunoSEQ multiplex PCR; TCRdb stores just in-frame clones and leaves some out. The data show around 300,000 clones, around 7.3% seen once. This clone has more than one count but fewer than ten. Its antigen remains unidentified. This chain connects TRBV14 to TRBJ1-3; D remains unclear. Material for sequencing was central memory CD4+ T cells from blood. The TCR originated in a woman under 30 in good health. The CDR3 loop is CASSQVGTYSGNTIYF. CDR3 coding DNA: TGTGCCAGCAGCCAAGTTGGAACTTACTCTGGAAACACCATATATTTT.